Included here is one TCR beta chain sequence, with context. V lost 6 bases and J 0 bases, leaving 10 bases between the germline ends. The length of the CDR3 is 14 residues. The sample comes from a study of blood T cells in healthy people across ages. With a J-beta primer mix and a sample-barcoded 5' primer, a second PCR ran roughly 6 to 11 cycles. TCRdb passed the 5' RACE reads through MiXCR, listing each CDR3 protein once. The table lists more than 750,000 distinct CDR3 sequences, 25% to 35% of them singletons. These data were likewise used in another study, on T cells of mothers and their children.

The receptor's source is a woman aged 40 to 50 in good health. The rearrangement joins TRBV12-3 or TRBV12-4 to TRBJ2-3, with D hard to call. Sequenced input: blood. DNA of the CDR3: TGTGCCAGCAGGAGAAGACAAAGCACAGATACGCAGTATTTT. Amino acids: CASRRRQSTDTQYF.